This TCR beta chain was recorded in a study of blood T cells in healthy people across ages. The study's findings and limits: Naive CD4+ cells and diversity were both higher in long-lived donors than in aged donors. Diversity of TCR beta correlated strongly with naive T cell percentage.

Germline CDR1 reads MGHRA; CDR2 reads YSYEKL. V was shortened by 4 bases and J by 11 bases, with 20 bases between the two germline ends. The CDR3 contains 14 residues. The authors ran a second PCR of 7 to 11 cycles using a sample-barcoded 5' primer and a J-beta primer mix. A single record per CDR3 protein comes from TCRdb applying MiXCR to the 5' RACE reads. The table shows some 1.8 million distinct CDR3 sequences, with roughly two fifths occurring only once. Details on this clonotype: Its matching antigen is unknown.

The sequence was collected from a human donor in good health. This chain uses TRBV4-1 with TRBJ2-5, with D unresolved. Material for sequencing was blood. The CDR3 bases are TGCGCCAGCAGCCCCACGAACAGTCTTTTCGGGCAGTACTTC. This sequence encodes CASSPTNSLFGQYF.